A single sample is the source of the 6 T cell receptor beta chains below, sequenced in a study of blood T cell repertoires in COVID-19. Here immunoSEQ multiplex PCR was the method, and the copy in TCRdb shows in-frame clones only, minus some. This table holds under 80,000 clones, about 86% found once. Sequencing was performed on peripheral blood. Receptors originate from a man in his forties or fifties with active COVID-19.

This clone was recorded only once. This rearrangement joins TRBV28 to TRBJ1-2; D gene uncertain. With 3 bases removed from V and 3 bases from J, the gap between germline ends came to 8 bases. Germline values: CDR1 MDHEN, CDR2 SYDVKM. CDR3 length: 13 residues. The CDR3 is CASSLLSDYGYTF. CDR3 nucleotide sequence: TGTGCCAGCAGTTTGTTATCAGACTATGGCTACACCTTC.

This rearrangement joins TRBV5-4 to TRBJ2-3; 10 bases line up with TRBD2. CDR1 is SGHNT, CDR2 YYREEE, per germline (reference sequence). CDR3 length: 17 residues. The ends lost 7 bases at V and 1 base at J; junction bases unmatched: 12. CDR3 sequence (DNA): TGTGCCAGCTCGAGGCTAGCGGGAGTCTCGGGCACAGATACGCAGTATTTT. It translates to CASSRLAGVSGTDTQYF.

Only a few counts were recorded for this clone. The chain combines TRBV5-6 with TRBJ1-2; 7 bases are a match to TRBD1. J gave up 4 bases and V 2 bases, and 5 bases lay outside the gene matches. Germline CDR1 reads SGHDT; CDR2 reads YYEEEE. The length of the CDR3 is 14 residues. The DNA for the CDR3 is TGTGCCAGCAGCTTAGGACAGGCCGTCTATGGCTACACCTTC. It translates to CASSLGQAVYGYTF.

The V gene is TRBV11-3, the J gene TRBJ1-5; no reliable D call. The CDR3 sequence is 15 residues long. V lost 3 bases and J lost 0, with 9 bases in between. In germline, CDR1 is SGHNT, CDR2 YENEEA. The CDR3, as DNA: TGTGCCAGCAGCTTGACAAGTTATAGCAATCAGCCCCAGCATTTT. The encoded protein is CASSLTSYSNQPQHF.

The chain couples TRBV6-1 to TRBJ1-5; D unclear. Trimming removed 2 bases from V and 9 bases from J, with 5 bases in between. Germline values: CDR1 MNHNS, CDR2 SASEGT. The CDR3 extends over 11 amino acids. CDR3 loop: CASSEIGPQHF. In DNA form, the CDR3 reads TGTGCCAGCAGTGAAATCGGGCCCCAGCATTTT.

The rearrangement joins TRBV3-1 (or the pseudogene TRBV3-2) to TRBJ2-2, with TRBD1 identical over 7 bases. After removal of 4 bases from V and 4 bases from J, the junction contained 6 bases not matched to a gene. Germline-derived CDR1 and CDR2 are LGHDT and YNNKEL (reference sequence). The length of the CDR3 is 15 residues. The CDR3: CASSLEQGPTGELFF. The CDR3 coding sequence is TGTGCCAGCAGCCTAGAACAGGGGCCCACCGGGGAGCTGTTTTTT.